This T cell receptor (beta chain) was identified during a study of cytomegalovirus exposure and HLA in healthy donors. Study information: Ancestry clustering placed roughly 86% of approximately 370 genotyped donors in the Caucasian-associated cluster.

Study conclusions and caveats: Most TCR beta V segments were productive about 87% or about 30% of the time in an earlier analysis.

Use of 60 Vbeta and 13 Jbeta primers characterized the PCR. The method was immunoSEQ multiplex PCR; TCRdb's version includes in-frame clones alone and lacks a portion of them. This table has under 200,000 clones, around 80% appearing once. V was pared by 3 bases and J by 2 bases, with 7 bases between. The CDR3 sequence is 13 residues long. Germline lookup yields CDR1 SGHVS and CDR2 FNYEAQ. Concerning this clone: Its antigen is still unknown.

This rearrangement joins TRBV7-6 to TRBJ1-1; D is uncertain. The clonotype was recovered from a woman younger than 30 in good health and CMV-seronegative. What was sequenced was PBMCs. The CDR3 sequence: CASSFSPNTEAFF. CDR3 nucleotides: TGTGCCAGCAGCTTTTCTCCCAACACTGAAGCTTTCTTT.